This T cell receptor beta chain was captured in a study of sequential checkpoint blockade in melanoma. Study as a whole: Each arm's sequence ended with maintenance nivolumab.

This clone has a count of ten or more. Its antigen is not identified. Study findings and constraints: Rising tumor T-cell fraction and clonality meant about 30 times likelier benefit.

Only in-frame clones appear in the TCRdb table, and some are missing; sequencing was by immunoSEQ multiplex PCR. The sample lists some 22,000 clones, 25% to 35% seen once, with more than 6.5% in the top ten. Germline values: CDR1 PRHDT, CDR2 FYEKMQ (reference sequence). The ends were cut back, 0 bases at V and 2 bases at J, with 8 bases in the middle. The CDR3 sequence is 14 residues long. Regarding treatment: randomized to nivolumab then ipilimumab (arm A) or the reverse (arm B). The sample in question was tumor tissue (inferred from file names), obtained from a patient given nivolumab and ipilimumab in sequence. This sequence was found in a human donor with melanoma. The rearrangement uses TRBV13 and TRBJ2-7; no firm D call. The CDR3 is CASSLGLSTYEQYF. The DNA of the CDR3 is TGTGCCAGCAGCTTAGGACTATCAACCTACGAGCAGTACTTC.